These 8 T cell receptor beta chains were sequenced from one sample in a study of blood T cell repertoires in COVID-19. Assay used: immunoSEQ multiplex PCR; TCRdb lists only in-frame clones, some missing. The sample yields 90,000 to 120,000 clones, around 82% seen once. Sequenced: peripheral blood. These receptors all stem from a human donor in a cohort sampled during active COVID-19.

This clone was recorded only once. The chain links TRBV28 to TRBJ1-2, with unresolved D. Trimming left V 5 bases short and J 4 bases short, with 11 bases between. Germline V gene data show CDR1 as MDHEN and CDR2 as SYDVKM. The length of the CDR3 is 13 residues. In nucleotides, the CDR3 is TGTGCCAGCAGTAGCCCCCCTGTCTATGGCTACACCTTC. This encodes CASSSPPVYGYTF.

The V gene is TRBV12-3 or TRBV12-4, the J gene TRBJ2-3; no clear D gene. Between the trimmed V and J ends, which lost 6 bases and 2 bases, there was a span of 6 bases. The length of the CDR3 is 12 residues. In DNA form, the CDR3 reads TGTGCCAGCAGCCCTTACACAGATACGCAGTATTTT. It codes for CASSPYTDTQYF.

The V call is TRBV9, the J call TRBJ2-2; TRBD1 matches at 8 bases. V gave up 0 bases and J gave up 6 bases; unmatched junction bases: 7. The CDR3 covers 16 residues. Germline CDR1 and CDR2: SGDLS and YYNGEE. The CDR3 sequence: CASSVAGGQGPGELFF. The CDR3 DNA reads as TGTGCCAGCAGCGTAGCTGGCGGACAGGGTCCCGGGGAGCTGTTTTTT.

This rearrangement joins TRBV7-2 to TRBJ2-5; 12 nucleotides match TRBD2. CDR1 is SGHTA, CDR2 FQGNSA, per germline. The V gene end was trimmed by 2 bases and the J gene end by 4 bases; junction bases not matched to a gene: 8. The CDR3 has 17 amino acids. The CDR3 bases are TGTGCCAGCAGCTTACGTCTAGCGGGAGGGCCGCGAGAGACCCAGTACTTC. It is translated as CASSLRLAGGPRETQYF.

The chain joins TRBV27 to TRBJ1-2; D is perhaps TRBD1 (6 bases). With 2 bases removed from V and 7 bases from J, the gap between germline ends came to 17 bases. The V gene's germline CDR1 is MNHEY and CDR2 SMNVEV (reference sequence). The CDR3 consists of 15 residues. The CDR3 DNA reads as TGTGCCAGCAGTTTACGACAACAGGGCATAGGTGGCTACACCTTC. Translated, it gives CASSLRQQGIGGYTF.

The rearrangement uses TRBV3-1 (or the pseudogene TRBV3-2) and TRBJ2-3, with 8 bases that match TRBD2. In germline, CDR1 is LGHDT, CDR2 YNNKEL (reference sequence). The length of the CDR3 is 14 residues. The V gene end was trimmed by 4 bases and the J gene end by 5 bases; junction bases not matched to a gene: 5. Written as DNA, the CDR3 is TGTGCCAGCAGCCTTGGACTAGCAGTAGATACGCAGTATTTT. Protein: CASSLGLAVDTQYF.

This clone was found a few times. This chain links TRBV7-2 with TRBJ2-7; 8 nucleotides match TRBD1. Losses at the gene ends were 3 bases for V and 0 bases for J; bases not matched to a gene: 4. CDR3 length: 15 amino acids. The germline V gene has CDR1 SGHTA and CDR2 FQGNSA. CDR3 sequence (DNA): TGTGCCAGCAGCTTGGGACAGGCATACTCCTACGAGCAGTACTTC. Translating it yields CASSLGQAYSYEQYF. Complete variable domain (other parts from reference TRBV7-2 and TRBJ2-7): GAGVSQSPSNKVTEKGKDVELRCDPISGHTALYWYRQSLGQGLEFLIYFQGNSAPDKSGLPSDRFSAERTGGSVSTLTIQRTQQEDSAVYLCASSLGQAYSYEQYFGPGTRLTVT.

This chain uses TRBV7-9 with TRBJ2-3; D possibly corresponds to TRBD2 (5 bases). Germline loops: CDR1 SEHNR, CDR2 FQNEAQ (reference sequence). The CDR3 covers 13 residues. The CDR3 DNA sequence: TGTGGGTCCGGGAAGGGCTTAACAGATACGCAGTATTTT. Translation: CGSGKGLTDTQYF.